These T cell receptor beta chains were read from a single sample in a study of cytomegalovirus exposure and HLA in healthy donors. TCRdb keeps only in-frame clones here, not all; method: immunoSEQ multiplex PCR. The sample holds around 150,000 clones; roughly 85% are singletons and the top ten take 6% to 7.5%. Sequenced: PBMCs. The receptor set was obtained from a man between 35 and 55 years old in good health and CMV-seropositive. Both conserved end residues are part of each CDR3. The order of the fields is clone size, V gene, D gene, J gene, CDR3 DNA, CDR3 protein. The D gene is left open where the match is weak. Part of the rows lack a size; the others show once, few, many or a class for expanded clones.

>-|TRBV5-1|TRBD2|TRBJ2-2
TGCGCCAGCAGCTTGTTGTCACTAGCGGGAGGCGTCGGGGAGCTGTTTTTT
CASSLLSLAGGVGELFF
>-|TRBV6-5|TRBD1|TRBJ2-1
TGTGCCAGCAGCTACCGGACAGGGGGGTCCAGCAATGAGCAGTTCTTC
CASSYRTGGSSNEQFF
>-|TRBV5-4|-|TRBJ2-1
TGTGCCAGCAGCCTTAGCGTCCCGACCTACAATGAGCAGTTCTTC
CASSLSVPTYNEQFF
>-|TRBV4-2|TRBD2|TRBJ2-1
TGTGCCAGCAGCCTTCGGACTAGCGGTAATGAGCAGTTCTTC
CASSLRTSGNEQFF
>-|TRBV18|-|TRBJ1-5
TGTGCCAGCTCCACCCCGACGGGTAGCAATCAGCCCCAGCATTTT
CASSTPTGSNQPQHF
>once|TRBV6-1|TRBD1|TRBJ1-3
TGTGCCAGCAGTGAAGCTGGGACAGGGAGAGGCACCATATATTTT
CASSEAGTGRGTIYF
>few|TRBV5-1|-|TRBJ1-1
TGCGCCAGCAGCTTTAACAGGGCTGACACTGAAGCTTTCTTT
CASSFNRADTEAFF
>few|TRBV5-6|-|TRBJ2-7
TGTGCCAGCAGCTTGGTCCGGACACGAGAGCAGTACTTC
CASSLVRTREQYF
>-|TRBV11-2|-|TRBJ2-1
TGTGCCAGCAGCTTATCACGGGGTAGCCTCATCTACAATGAGCAGTTCTTC
CASSLSRGSLIYNEQFF
>-|TRBV6-1|TRBD2|TRBJ2-7
TGTGCCAGTGGGGGACTAGCGGGAGGGAAGAACGAGCAGTACTTC
CASGGLAGGKNEQYF
>-|TRBV10-3|-|TRBJ1-1
TGTGCCATCAGTGAATTTTTACAGGATCAAGCTGAAGCTTTCTTT
CAISEFLQDQAEAFF
>once|TRBV28|TRBD2|TRBJ2-3
TGTGCCAGCAGCCAAAGCGGGAGTCGGGTAGATACGCAGTATTTT
CASSQSGSRVDTQYF
>-|TRBV15|TRBD1|TRBJ1-2
TGTGCCACCAGCAGAGATCCGGGACAGGGCTATGGCTACACCTTC
CATSRDPGQGYGYTF
>-|TRBV10-3|-|TRBJ1-5
TGTGCCATCAGAGCAGGTTTGAATCAGCCCCAGCATTTT
CAIRAGLNQPQHF
>-|TRBV4-1|TRBD2|TRBJ2-1
TGCGCCAGCAGCCTCAGTGTGGGGGAGGGCCTCAACAATGAGCAGTTCTTC
CASSLSVGEGLNNEQFF
>-|TRBV27|-|TRBJ2-7
TGTGCCAGCAGACCTCAGGAGTTACTAGTGAGCGAGCAGTACTTC
CASRPQELLVSEQYF
>-|TRBV28|TRBD2|TRBJ2-1
TGTGCCAGCAGTCTTAGAGGGGGGCTAGCGGGAGGCAATGAGCAGTTCTTC
CASSLRGGLAGGNEQFF
>-|TRBV5-1|TRBD1|TRBJ1-1
TGCGCCAGCAGCTTGACCGGGACAGGGATTGCTGAAGCTTTCTTT
CASSLTGTGIAEAFF
>few|TRBV6-1|-|TRBJ2-3
TGTGCCAGCAGTTTCCCATCAGATACGCAGTATTTT
CASSFPSDTQYF
>-|TRBV29-1|-|TRBJ2-3
TGCAGCGTTGAAGGATCAGGGGAGGGGGGTTGGGGCACAGATACGCAGTATTTT
CSVEGSGEGGWGTDTQYF
>-|TRBV5-1|-|TRBJ1-1
TGCGCCAGCAGCGCCCAGGGCCCGGGGAACACTGAAGCTTTCTTT
CASSAQGPGNTEAFF
>-|TRBV23-1|-|TRBJ2-7
TGCGCCAGCAGTCAATCGAAATGGGGGCTGGGCTACGAGCAGTACTTC
CASSQSKWGLGYEQYF